These 23 T cell receptor beta chains came from one sample sequenced in a study of regulatory T cells in long-lasting Graves disease (TCRdb year 2021). Library preparation employed multiplex PCR. Sequencing was carried out with an Illumina HiSeq 4000. To build TCR beta libraries, CDR3 regions were amplified by Arm-PCR using iRepertoire HTBI primers. Using fastp trimming at Q25 and MiXCR clonotype assembly, TCRdb reanalyzed the public sequencing data and kept in-frame beta chains. Entries that share a CDR3 protein sequence are merged under the most common genes and DNA. This sample is represented by about 430,000 distinct CDR3 sequences; about 15% of them were singletons. Together, the top ten hold roughly 7.7% of the sample. Reading the label with the study, this specimen's time point is: newly diagnosed GD, antithyroid drugs for less than 3 months. For both TCR sequencing and RNA sequencing, RNA was extracted from PBMCs in TRIzol.

These records were also assigned to another study, of T cells in Graves' hyperthyroidism and ophthalmopathy.

The sequences come from peripheral blood mononuclear cells (PBMCs), collected at new diagnosis, from a patient treated with antithyroid drugs. These receptor sequences come from a woman aged 40 to 50 with Graves disease. Donor details come from another sample of the same person, matched by shared clones.

Notes on this clonotype: The likely explanation is a read error, given a far larger clone one base away. This likely comes from a read error, as the CDR3 has no conserved phenylalanine or tryptophan at its end. The genes are TRBV13 and TRBJ2-5; TRBD1 or TRBD2 may be the D gene (5 bases each). This CDR3 has 18 amino acids. Germline assignment: CDR1 PRHDT and CDR2 FYEKMQ (reference sequence). Trimming left V 6 bases short and J 1 base short, with 24 bases between. The chain's CDR3 is CASSPLRGRGSAQETQYS. CDR3 DNA: TGTGCCAGCAGTCCCCTTCGGGGACGCGGTTCCGCCCAAGAGACCCAGTACTCC.

This clonotype was seen repeatedly, ten times or more. The chain uses TRBV12-3 or TRBV12-4 and TRBJ2-2; possibly TRBD1 for D (6 bases). The CDR3 loop spans 15 amino acids. Trimming shortened V by 1 base and J by 5 bases, and 11 bases separated the two germline ends. The CDR3 sequence is CASSLGWQGTGELFF. Here the CDR3 DNA reads TGTGCCAGCAGTTTAGGCTGGCAGGGGACCGGGGAGCTGTTTTTT.

In this sample, this clonotype turned up many times. J is TRBJ2-1 and V is TRBV5-1; 13 nucleotides line up with TRBD2. V lost 7 bases, J lost 11 bases, and 6 bases stayed unmatched. Germline CDR1 is SGHRS and CDR2 is YFSETQ. The CDR3 contains 13 residues. The CDR3, as DNA: TGCGCCAGCGGCGGACTAGCGGGAGAGAAGCAGTTCTTC. It translates to CASGGLAGEKQFF.

This clonotype was observed many times. The J gene is TRBJ1-2, the V gene TRBV18, with a possible D match to TRBD1 (5 bases). Trimming removed 2 bases at V and 13 bases at J, with 20 bases between. The length of the CDR3 is 14 residues. Germline lookup yields CDR1 KGHSH and CDR2 LQKENI. The CDR3 region is CASSPAMVTGSLTF. The CDR3 bases are TGTGCCAGCTCACCAGCAATGGTTACAGGCTCCCTCACCTTC.

This clonotype was detected ten times or more. The CDR3 sequence: CASSLILAGGGQGTGELFF. The CDR3 DNA follows: TGTGCCAGCAGCTTAATACTAGCGGGAGGGGGTCAAGGGACCGGGGAGCTGTTTTTT. The rearrangement links TRBV7-2 to TRBJ2-2, with 13 bases that match TRBD2. V lost 2 bases, J lost 5 bases, and 11 bases stayed unmatched. Germline V lookup: CDR1 SGHTA, CDR2 FQGNSA. The CDR3 loop spans 19 amino acids.

This clonotype was detected many times. The gene calls are TRBV28 and TRBJ1-1; D remains unclear. Germline CDR1 and CDR2: MDHEN and SYDVKM. The CDR3 runs 14 residues. V was pared by 6 bases and J by 5 bases, with 16 bases between. The CDR3 is CASSRPREGTEAFF. For the CDR3, the DNA is TGTGCCAGCAGCCGTCCGAGGGAGGGAACTGAAGCTTTCTTT.

The table lists this clonotype with a few counts. J is TRBJ1-6 and V is TRBV6-1; TRBD1 is a possible D gene (6 bases). The CDR3 runs to 16 residues. Germline lookup yields CDR1 MNHNS and CDR2 SASEGT. Trimming took off 5 bases at V and 0 bases at J, with 11 bases between the two ends. In DNA, the CDR3 is TGTGCCAGCAGTCTAGGGGGGAGCTCCTATAATTCACCCCTCCACTTT. Translation: CASSLGGSSYNSPLHF.

In its sample, this clonotype was seen a few times. This chain links TRBV6-1 with TRBJ2-2; TRBD2 is a possible D gene (6 bases). Germline lookup yields CDR1 MNHNS and CDR2 SASEGT. V lost 7 bases and J lost 2, with 14 bases in between. This CDR3 is 15 amino acids long. This chain's CDR3 is CASKVGGTNTGELFF. Here the CDR3 DNA reads TGTGCCAGCAAAGTAGGCGGGACCAACACCGGGGAGCTGTTTTTT.

The chain carries TRBV7-2 and TRBJ2-1; D is possibly TRBD1 or TRBD2 (6 bases each). Germline V CDR1 and CDR2: SGHTA, FQGNSA. This CDR3 has 14 residues. The germline V and J ends were trimmed by 1 base and 8 bases, with 12 bases remaining between them. CDR3 DNA: TGTGCCAGCAGCTTAGGGATAAGGGGGGATGAGCAGTTCTTC. Translation: CASSLGIRGDEQFF.

This clonotype was observed many times. The rearrangement uses TRBV7-8 and TRBJ2-1, with D perhaps being TRBD1 or TRBD2 (5 bases each). V was pared by 5 bases and J by 8 bases, with 16 bases between. Germline lookup yields CDR1 SGHVS and CDR2 FQNEAQ. The CDR3 contains 14 residues. Written as DNA, the CDR3 is TGTGCCAGCAGCCAAAAGACAGAGGGGCATGAGCAGTTCTTC. Protein: CASSQKTEGHEQFF.

The sample holds many counts of this clonotype. This chain uses TRBV28 with TRBJ2-7; D is unclear. The germline V and J ends were trimmed by 6 bases and 6 bases, with 12 bases remaining between them. This CDR3 has 12 amino acids. Germline loops: CDR1 MDHEN, CDR2 SYDVKM. CDR3 nucleotides: TGTGCCAGCAGCCGGGTCGAACGCGAGCAGTACTTC. Translation gives CASSRVEREQYF.

In this sample, this clonotype turned up many times. The chain employs TRBV27 and TRBJ1-4; tentative D call: TRBD1 (5 bases). Trimming took 0 bases from V and 7 from J, leaving 9 bases between them. Germline CDR1 reads MNHEY; CDR2 reads SMNVEV (reference sequence). CDR3 length: 14 amino acids. CDR3 sequence reads: CASSLSGVAEKLFF. CDR3 in DNA: TGTGCCAGCAGTTTATCAGGGGTGGCTGAAAAACTGTTTTTT.

V and J are TRBV4-3 and TRBJ1-2; TRBD1 is a possible D gene (5 bases). The CDR3 spans 14 residues. Trimming stripped 0 bases from V and 2 bases from J, with 7 bases between. CDR1 LGHNA and CDR2 YSLEER come from the germline V gene. The chain's CDR3 is CASSQEGTNYGYTF. The CDR3 region has the DNA TGCGCCAGCAGCCAAGAAGGGACCAACTATGGCTACACCTTC.

This chain connects TRBV6-1 to TRBJ1-4; no clear D gene. The CDR3 consists of 14 residues. Germline V gene lookup returns CDR1 MNHNS and CDR2 SASEGT. V lost 3 bases, J lost 5 bases, and 10 bases lay in between. CDR3 sequence reads: CASSDREGNEKLFF. Written as DNA, the CDR3 is TGTGCCAGCAGTGACCGGGAGGGAAATGAAAAACTGTTTTTT.

There are many counts of this clonotype. V gene TRBV2 combines with J gene TRBJ1-1; D not certain. The CDR3 extends over 12 amino acids. Between the trimmed V and J ends, which lost 10 bases and 1 base, there was a span of 10 bases. CDR1 SNHLY and CDR2 FYNNEI come from the germline V gene. CDR3 protein: CATRSANTEAFF. DNA of the CDR3: TGTGCCACTAGGTCGGCGAACACTGAAGCTTTCTTT. The full variable domain, in which reference TRBV2 and TRBJ1-1 provide the parts outside the CDR3, is EPEVTQTPSHQVTQMGQEVILRCVPISNHLYFYWYRQILGQKVEFLVSFYNNEISEKSEIFDDQFSVERPDGSNFTLKIRSTKLEDSAMYFCATRSANTEAFFGQGTRLTVV.

The sample holds a few counts of this clonotype. This chain joins TRBV20-1 and TRBJ2-1; possibly TRBD2 for D (6 bases). Trimming cost V 1 base and J 8 bases, with 12 bases left between them. This CDR3 is 13 amino acids long. Germline loops: CDR1 DFQATT, CDR2 SNEGSKA (reference sequence). This chain's CDR3 is CSARGPRRDEQFF. The CDR3, as DNA: TGCAGTGCTAGAGGGCCTAGGAGGGATGAGCAGTTCTTC.

Concerning this clonotype: A much larger clone differs by one base, so this may be a read error. The rearrangement uses TRBV12-3 or TRBV12-4 and TRBJ1-1, with D tentatively TRBD1 (5 bases). This CDR3 spans 14 amino acids. The chain's CDR3 is CAGSLRDGNTEAFF. The CDR3 DNA reads TGTGCCGGCAGTTTGAGGGACGGGAACACTGAAGCTTTCTTT.

This clonotype has ten or more counts. The CDR3 DNA is TGTGCCAGCAGAGCGGGGGGCGGGAGAACAGATACGCAGTATTTT. It codes for CASRAGGGRTDTQYF. The V and J genes are TRBV6-1 and TRBJ2-3; 9 bases fit TRBD2. Germline CDR1 is MNHNS and CDR2 is SASEGT. J was trimmed by 3 bases and V by 6 bases; bases with no gene match: 7. This CDR3 has 15 amino acids.

This clonotype was detected many times. The V call is TRBV20-1, the J call TRBJ2-1, with D perhaps matching TRBD2 (6 bases). Trimming cost V 0 bases and J 2 bases, with 11 bases left between them. The CDR3 is 15 amino acids. The germline V gene encodes CDR1 DFQATT and CDR2 SNEGSKA (reference sequence). CDR3 region: CSARERDHPYNEQFF. CDR3 nucleotides: TGCAGTGCTAGAGAGCGGGACCACCCCTACAATGAGCAGTTCTTC.

Ten or more counts support this clonotype. V is TRBV10-3 and J is TRBJ1-5; D remains unclear. Germline values: CDR1 ENHRY, CDR2 SYGVKD. This CDR3 comprises 15 residues. V was cut by 6 bases and J by 6 bases, with 18 bases left in between. CDR3 amino acids: CAISASALGSQPQHF. CDR3 bases: TGTGCCATCAGCGCCTCAGCCCTGGGGAGTCAGCCCCAGCATTTT.

The sample holds many counts of this clonotype. The rearrangement joins TRBV7-6 to TRBJ2-7, with 11 positions matching TRBD2. The CDR3 extends over 15 amino acids. Germline loops: CDR1 SGHVS, CDR2 FNYEAQ. The junction had 6 bases not matched to a gene; V was cut back by 4 bases and J by 4 bases. CDR3 region: CASSSTSGSVYEQYF. The DNA of the CDR3 is TGTGCCAGCAGCTCAACTAGCGGGAGTGTATACGAGCAGTACTTC.

The table lists this clonotype with many counts. The rearrangement uses TRBV28 and TRBJ1-4, with 8 bases matching TRBD1. With V trimmed by 4 bases and J by 0 bases, 4 bases remained unmatched. The CDR3 consists of 16 residues. Germline values: CDR1 MDHEN, CDR2 SYDVKM. Here the CDR3 reads CASSSGQAATNEKLFF. The CDR3 coding sequence is TGTGCCAGCAGTTCGGGACAGGCAGCAACTAATGAAAAACTGTTTTTT.

This clonotype has a handful of counts. The chain uses TRBV10-1 and TRBJ1-1; no definite D call. The CDR3 has 13 residues. Germline-derived CDR1 and CDR2 are WNHNN and SYGVQD (reference sequence). V gave up 0 bases and J gave up 8 bases, with 10 bases separating them. The CDR3 sequence: CASSESRDREAFF. CDR3 bases: TGCGCCAGCAGTGAGTCGAGGGATAGAGAAGCTTTCTTT.